These 3 T cell receptor beta chains were all obtained from the same sample, sequenced in a study of T cells of healthy individuals. TCRdb processed the 5' RACE reads anew with MiXCR; each CDR3 protein has one entry. The profile shows approximately 100,000 distinct CDR3 sequences, approximately 18% of them singletons. Receptors originate from a human donor in good health.

This clonotype was seen more than once but under ten times. The V gene is TRBV25-1, the J gene TRBJ2-7; the D gene is possibly TRBD1 (6 bases). Germline V gene data show CDR1 as MGHDK and CDR2 as SYGVNS. Trimming removed 1 base at V and 2 bases at J, with 15 bases between. The CDR3 length is 16 residues. The CDR3 sequence is CASSELNSGATYEQYF. The CDR3 region has the DNA TGTGCCAGCAGTGAATTAAATTCAGGGGCAACCTACGAGCAGTACTTC.

The table lists this clonotype with many counts. The J gene is TRBJ2-1, the V gene TRBV2, with D possibly TRBD1 on 5 matching bases. V lost 6 bases, J lost 2 bases, and 17 bases lay in between. The CDR3 runs 16 residues. Germline-derived CDR1 and CDR2 are SNHLY and FYNNEI. The CDR3 coding sequence is TGTGCCAGCAGAGAGCCCAGGGCTACTCCCTACAATGAGCAGTTCTTC. Translating gives CASREPRATPYNEQFF. Full variable domain (missing parts from reference TRBV2 and TRBJ2-1): EPEVTQTPSHQVTQMGQEVILRCVPISNHLYFYWYRQILGQKVEFLVSFYNNEISEKSEIFDDQFSVERPDGSNFTLKIRSTKLEDSAMYFCASREPRATPYNEQFFGPGTRLTVL.

This clonotype was detected a few times. V is TRBV7-3 and J is TRBJ1-2; 11 nucleotides line up with TRBD1. CDR1 SGHTA and CDR2 FQGTGA come from the germline V gene. The CDR3 is 15 residues long. V was clipped by 4 bases and J by 5 bases; unmatched bases: 6. This CDR3 reads CASSSGQGARYGYTF. The DNA of the CDR3 is TGTGCCAGCAGCTCCGGACAGGGGGCGCGGTATGGCTACACCTTC.